In its sample, the clone carrying this T cell receptor beta chain was seen many times. Its antigen is not known. The germline V gene encodes CDR1 SQVTM and CDR2 ANQGSEA. The CDR3 totals 14 residues. Trimming shortened V by 4 bases and J by 4 bases, and 16 bases separated the two germline ends. It was with previously described methods and listed TCR primers that bulk TCR libraries were made. MiXCR, run by TCRdb on the PCR reads, gives a single entry per CDR3 protein. The sample yields about 320,000 distinct CDR3 sequences, over 20% seen once. These data belong to a study of molecular identifiers for immune sequencing clone quantification. Study results and limitations: Shared barcodes on identical TCR molecules could underestimate the sizes of highly expanded clones.

A CD8+CD4-CCR7+CD45RA+ phenotype served as the sorting definition for naive CD8 T cells. This chain connects TRBV29-1 to TRBJ1-1, with no clear D. The clonotype was recovered from a human donor in good health. Some libraries in this study had Jurkat cell RNA spiked in. The specimen was naive CD8+ T cells from blood, with Jurkat cell RNA spiked in. Described subset: FACS-sorted CD8+CD4-CCR7+CD45RA+ naive T cells. The CDR3 loop is CSVGLTTRATEAFF. The CDR3 DNA reads as TGCAGCGTTGGTCTCACTACAAGGGCCACTGAAGCTTTCTTT. Supplemented by reference TRBV29-1 and TRBJ1-1, the full variable domain reads SAVISQKPSRDICQRGTSLTIQCQVDSQVTMMFWYRQQPGQSLTLIATANQGSEATYESGFVIDKFPISRPNLTFSTLTVSNMSPEDSSIYLCSVGLTTRATEAFFGQGTRLTVV.